Shown below are 3 T cell receptor beta chains from a single sample sequenced in a study of shared clonotypes between healthy human individuals (dated by TCRdb to the early 2020s). Preparation of the library involved the immunoSEQ multiplex PCR assay. TCRdb limited this immuneACCESS table to in-frame rearrangements with V and J called. A share of clones is missing; checked studies link under half to unresolved V genes, and the rest is unexplained. For this sample there are around 1.9 million clones; roughly 95% appear just once. The top ten clones comprise roughly 1.7% of the sample. CD8 naive samples were obtained by positive selection for CCR7 among CD45RO-negative cells, yielding a CD45RA+CCR7+ population from which TemRA cells were excluded. Sequencing used naive CD8+ T cells from PBMCs. Taken with the paper, the label for cell subset or site translates to: CD45RA+CCR7+. All receptors come from a man between 18 and 35 years old in good health. Some clones in this sample may be carry-over from other donors' samples.

This chain uses TRBV5-6 with TRBJ1-1; 7 bases match TRBD1. This CDR3 has 14 residues. The V segment lost 4 bases and the J segment 0 bases; nucleotides outside the gene matches: 3. The germline gives CDR1 SGHDT, CDR2 YYEEEE. This chain's CDR3 is CASSPGTVNTEAFF. CDR3 in DNA: TGTGCCAGCAGCCCCGGGACAGTGAACACTGAAGCTTTCTTT. Full variable domain (outside the CDR3, taken from reference TRBV5-6 and TRBJ1-1): DAGVTQSPTHLIKTRGQQVTLRCSPKSGHDTVSWYQQALGQGPQFIFQYYEEEERQRGNFPDRFSGHQFPNYSSELNVNALLLGDSALYLCASSPGTVNTEAFFGQGTRLTVV.

The chain is built from TRBV30 and TRBJ2-7, with 10 bases lining up with TRBD2. The germline V gene has CDR1 GTSNPN and CDR2 SVGIG (reference sequence). V was clipped by 8 bases and J by 2 bases; unmatched bases: 12. The CDR3 covers 15 residues. In nucleotides, the CDR3 is TGTGCCCCAGCGGCTAGCGGGAGAGGAACCTACGAGCAGTACTTC. Its protein is CAPAASGRGTYEQYF.

This rearrangement joins TRBV7-3 to TRBJ2-6; D gene uncertain. V gave up 2 bases and J gave up 4 bases, with 3 bases separating them. Per the germline V gene, CDR1 is SGHTA and CDR2 is FQGTGA. This CDR3 contains 13 residues. DNA of the CDR3: TGTGCCAGCAGCTTAGACGGGGCCAACGTCCTGACTTTC. It codes for CASSLDGANVLTF.